The 19 T cell receptor beta chains below were found in one sample sequenced in a study of blood T cell repertoires in COVID-19 (TCRdb year 2020). The library relied on the immunoSEQ multiplex PCR assay. TCRdb mirrors the immuneACCESS table, restricted to in-frame sequences. Some clones are absent from its copies; in checked studies, under half trace to an unresolved V gene, and the reason for the others is unknown. The sample has 260,000 or so clones on record, roughly 80% of them singletons. 6.5% to 9.5% of the sample is held by the ten biggest clonotypes. Sequenced input: peripheral blood. These TCRs come from an elderly woman with COVID-19, enrolled during active disease.

The chain uses TRBV28 and TRBJ2-1; 10 bases align to TRBD2. CDR3 size: 15 residues. CDR1 is MDHEN and CDR2 is SYDVKM in the germline V gene. V shed 3 bases, J shed 9 bases, and the junction held 8 bases outside the gene matches. CDR3 amino acids: CASSLRGLAGVEQFF. The CDR3, as DNA: TGTGCCAGCAGTTTGAGGGGTCTAGCGGGAGTTGAGCAGTTCTTC.

J is TRBJ1-1 and V is TRBV7-2; a weak D match, TRBD1 (6 bases). V dropped 2 bases and J dropped 5 bases, with 15 bases sitting between them. The CDR3 runs to 15 residues. Germline CDR1 and CDR2: SGHTA and FQGNSA. CDR3 coding DNA: TGTGCCAGCAGCTTATCCGGCAGGGGTGGGACTGAAGCTTTCTTT. Translating it yields CASSLSGRGGTEAFF.

This clone was seen just once. The chain joins TRBV7-3 to TRBJ1-1; D call uncertain. The length of the CDR3 is 13 residues. V was clipped by 0 bases and J by 4 bases, with 6 bases between them. Germline V gene data show CDR1 as SGHTA and CDR2 as FQGTGA. CDR3 DNA: TGTGCCAGCAGCTTAACTCAGGTCACTGAAGCTTTCTTT. This codes for CASSLTQVTEAFF.

This clone was detected a few times. This chain uses TRBV20-1 with TRBJ1-1; 7 nucleotides align to TRBD1. This CDR3 contains 14 residues. Germline V lookup: CDR1 DFQATT, CDR2 SNEGSKA (reference sequence). Losses at the gene ends were 3 bases for V and 11 bases for J; bases not matched to a gene: 15. As DNA, the CDR3 is TGCAGTGCTAGTCTGGTGACAGGACAGGTTGGGGCTTTCTTT. This encodes CSASLVTGQVGAFF.

V usage is TRBV6-5 and J usage is TRBJ2-3; D is possibly TRBD2 (5 bases). The CDR3 loop spans 14 amino acids. Germline CDR1 is MNHEY and CDR2 is SVGAGI. V shed 5 bases and J shed 5 bases, with 14 bases lying between them. In DNA, the CDR3 is TGTGCCAGCAGTCCGGAGGCCTCTCGAGATACGCAGTATTTT. It is translated as CASSPEASRDTQYF.

The chain is built from TRBV5-4 and TRBJ1-2, with a possible D match to TRBD1 (5 bases). The CDR3 is 17 amino acids. The V gene lost 5 bases and the J gene lost 4 bases, with 24 bases spanning the gap. Germline V gene lookup returns CDR1 SGHNT and CDR2 YYREEE (reference sequence). The CDR3 nucleotides read TGTGCCAGCAGTCCCGAGAGAGGCCGGGGGGGGTTCTATGGCTACACCTTC. Amino acids: CASSPERGRGGFYGYTF. Combining the CDR3 with reference TRBV5-4 and TRBJ1-2 gives the whole variable domain ETGVTQSPTHLIKTRGQQVTLRCSSQSGHNTVSWYQQALGQGPQFIFQYYREEENGRGNFPPRFSGLQFPNYSSELNVNALELDDSALYLCASSPERGRGGFYGYTFGSGTRLTVV.

This chain joins TRBV2 and TRBJ1-4; tentatively, D is TRBD1 (5 bases). The CDR3 totals 13 residues. CDR1 is SNHLY, CDR2 FYNNEI, per germline. Trimming took off 5 bases at V and 8 bases at J, with 12 bases between the two ends. In DNA form, the CDR3 reads TGTGCCAGCAGTCGGGGGAAGGAGGAAAAACTGTTTTTT. It translates to CASSRGKEEKLFF.

CDR3 protein: CASSFVNQPQHF. CDR3 nucleotide sequence: TGTGCCAGCAGTTTCGTGAATCAGCCCCAGCATTTT. This chain connects TRBV27 to TRBJ1-5; D gene unclear. In germline, CDR1 is MNHEY, CDR2 SMNVEV (reference sequence). V was clipped by 3 bases and J by 4 bases, with 4 bases between them. The CDR3 contains 12 residues.

The chain carries TRBV9 and TRBJ2-1, with 10 bases that match TRBD2. Germline V lookup: CDR1 SGDLS, CDR2 YYNGEE. This CDR3 has 15 amino acids. The J segment lost 2 bases and the V segment lost 3 bases, leaving 2 bases of the junction unmatched. Here the CDR3 DNA reads TGTGCCAGCAGCGCTAGCGGGGGCCCCTACAATGAGCAGTTCTTC. Its translation: CASSASGGPYNEQFF.

This clone was observed at least ten times. The chain couples TRBV30 to TRBJ2-1; 7 nucleotides match TRBD2. Trimming cost V 3 bases and J 4 bases; bases outside gene matches: 6. This CDR3 region has 14 residues. Germline CDR1 is GTSNPN and CDR2 is SVGIG (reference sequence). CDR3 amino acids: CAWRGSGVYNEQFF. DNA of the CDR3: TGTGCCTGGAGGGGAAGCGGGGTTTACAATGAGCAGTTCTTC.

This clone was observed a few times. The sample carries other DNA sequences with the same CDR3. This sequence joins TRBV11-3 and TRBJ2-1; maybe TRBD1 (6 bases). Looked up from germline, CDR1 is SGHNT and CDR2 is YENEEA. V lost 0 bases, J lost 3 bases, and 6 bases lay in between. This CDR3 comprises 14 residues. This CDR3 is CASSLEGGYNEQFF. CDR3 bases: TGTGCCAGCAGCTTAGAAGGGGGCTACAATGAGCAGTTCTTC.

The genes are TRBV9 and TRBJ2-3; unclear D gene. V was cut by 0 bases and J by 9 bases, with 11 bases left in between. Germline loops: CDR1 SGDLS, CDR2 YYNGEE. CDR3 length: 13 amino acids. The CDR3 sequence is CASSVGLQHTQYF. CDR3 nucleotides: TGTGCCAGCAGCGTAGGACTTCAGCACACGCAGTATTTT.

This clone was counted between two and nine times. This rearrangement joins TRBV14 to TRBJ1-2; unclear D gene. V lost 1 base to trimming and J lost 4 bases, with 10 bases between them. The CDR3 runs to 14 residues. The germline V gene encodes CDR1 SGHDN and CDR2 FVKESK. The CDR3: CASSQGLQPYGYTF. In DNA form, the CDR3 reads TGTGCCAGCAGCCAAGGGTTACAGCCCTATGGCTACACCTTC.

The chain joins TRBV27 to TRBJ1-2; no firm D call. The CDR3 contains 13 residues. Germline-derived CDR1 and CDR2 are MNHEY and SMNVEV (reference sequence). V dropped 2 bases and J dropped 7 bases, with 11 bases sitting between them. This CDR3 reads CASSLGGLSGYTF. CDR3 nucleotide sequence: TGTGCCAGCAGTTTAGGAGGGTTGAGTGGCTACACCTTC.

The gene calls are TRBV29-1 and TRBJ2-2; TRBD2 matches 11 bases. The V segment lost 5 bases and the J segment 5 bases; nucleotides outside the gene matches: 7. The CDR3 loop spans 15 amino acids. Looked up from germline, CDR1 is SQVTM and CDR2 is ANQGSEA. CDR3 in DNA: TGCAGCGTTAAACTGACTAGCGGGGTAACCGGGGAGCTGTTTTTT. Residues: CSVKLTSGVTGELFF.

The genes are TRBV29-1 and TRBJ1-2; a possible D gene is TRBD1 (6 bases). The V gene lost 2 bases and the J gene lost 2 bases, with 9 bases spanning the gap. Germline loops: CDR1 SQVTM, CDR2 ANQGSEA. The CDR3 extends over 13 amino acids. DNA of the CDR3: TGCAGCGTTGAAAACAGGGCCAACTATGGCTACACCTTC. Translated: CSVENRANYGYTF.

The CDR3 loop reads CASSEGGRNEKLFF. Written as DNA, the CDR3 is TGTGCCAGCAGTGAAGGGGGGAGGAATGAAAAACTGTTTTTT. This chain connects TRBV2 to TRBJ1-4; weak D call: TRBD1 (5 bases). The CDR3 is made up of 14 amino acids. Looked up from germline, CDR1 is SNHLY and CDR2 is FYNNEI. V was shortened by 1 base and J by 5 bases, with 8 bases between the two germline ends.

The chain has TRBV27 and TRBJ2-7; weak D call: TRBD2 (6 bases). Deletions cut 0 bases from V and 4 bases from J, with 10 bases between. Germline-derived CDR1 and CDR2 are MNHEY and SMNVEV (reference sequence). CDR3 size: 14 residues. The CDR3 spells CASSLSRGLYEQYF. Here the CDR3 DNA reads TGTGCCAGCAGTTTATCTCGGGGACTGTACGAGCAGTACTTC.

The chain is built from TRBV6-5 and TRBJ1-4; possible D gene TRBD1, 5 bases. The CDR3 loop spans 15 amino acids. Trimming took off 7 bases at V and 8 bases at J, with 20 bases between the two ends. CDR1 and CDR2 from the germline V gene are MNHEY and SVGAGI. The chain's CDR3 is CASTLRSGAGEKLFF. The CDR3, as DNA: TGTGCCAGCACCTTACGAAGTGGGGCCGGGGAAAAACTGTTTTTT.